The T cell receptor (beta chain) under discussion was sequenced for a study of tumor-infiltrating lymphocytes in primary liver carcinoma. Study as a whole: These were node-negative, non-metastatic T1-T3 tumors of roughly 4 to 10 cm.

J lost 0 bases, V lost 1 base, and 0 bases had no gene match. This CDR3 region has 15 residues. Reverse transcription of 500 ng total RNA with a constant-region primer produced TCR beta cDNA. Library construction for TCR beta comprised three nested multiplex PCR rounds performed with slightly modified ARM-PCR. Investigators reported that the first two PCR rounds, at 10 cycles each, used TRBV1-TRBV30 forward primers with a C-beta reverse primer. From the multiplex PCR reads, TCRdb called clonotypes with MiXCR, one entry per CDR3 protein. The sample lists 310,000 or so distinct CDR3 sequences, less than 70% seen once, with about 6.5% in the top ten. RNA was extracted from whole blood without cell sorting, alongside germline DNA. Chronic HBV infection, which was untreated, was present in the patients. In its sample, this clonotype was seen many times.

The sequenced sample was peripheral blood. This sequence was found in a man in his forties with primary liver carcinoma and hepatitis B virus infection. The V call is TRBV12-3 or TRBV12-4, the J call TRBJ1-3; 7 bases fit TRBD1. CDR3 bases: TGTGCCAGCAGTTTAGGGGACAGCTCTGGAAACACCATATATTTT. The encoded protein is CASSLGDSSGNTIYF.